A selection of T cell receptor beta chains follows, all from one sample in a study of blood T cell repertoires in COVID-19. The table came from immunoSEQ multiplex PCR; TCRdb's copy has only in-frame clones and leaves some out. The data contain approximately 140,000 clones, roughly 82% of them singletons. Sequenced input: peripheral blood. These TCRs come from a man in his 70s with acute or convalescent COVID-19. Each CDR3 is given with its conserved first and last residue. A D gene is named only where the DNA matches it firmly. The size of a clone is reported for some rows only, either as once, few or many, or as a class for expanded clones.

V gene	J gene	clone size	D gene	CDR3 protein	CDR3 DNA
TRBV19	TRBJ2-7	.	TRBD1	CASSRRQGNRAYEQYF	TGTGCCAGTAGTAGAAGACAGGGGAATAGAGCCTACGAGCAGTACTTC
TRBV6-6	TRBJ2-7	.	.	CAASGSSYEQYF	TGTGCCGCCTCGGGGAGTAGCTACGAGCAGTACTTC
TRBV6-5	TRBJ2-1	.	.	CASSSNGAGYNEQFF	TGTGCCAGCAGCAGCAATGGGGCTGGTTACAATGAGCAGTTCTTC
TRBV12-5	TRBJ2-7	once	.	CASGDNFSYEQYF	TGTGCTAGTGGTGACAATTTCTCCTACGAGCAGTACTTC
TRBV24-1	TRBJ1-5	once	.	CATSDFRGSDQPQHF	TGTGCCACCAGTGATTTTCGGGGGAGCGATCAGCCCCAGCATTTT
TRBV23-1	TRBJ1-2	.	TRBD1	CASSQTIRIGQGPYGYTF	TGCGCCAGCAGTCAAACCATACGCATCGGACAGGGCCCCTATGGCTACACCTTC
TRBV12-3/TRBV12-4	TRBJ1-5	.	.	CASSARGPQHF	TGTGCCAGCAGTGCTCGCGGGCCCCAGCATTTT
TRBV29-1	TRBJ1-1	.	.	CSVAKGGTGTEAFF	TGCAGCGTAGCGAAGGGGGGGACGGGCACTGAAGCTTTCTTT
TRBV7-9	TRBJ2-7	.	TRBD2	CASSLWEGEQYF	TGTGCCAGCAGCCTCTGGGAGGGCGAGCAGTACTTC
TRBV4-2	TRBJ1-1	.	.	CASSEGDRGNTEAFF	TGTGCCAGCAGCGAAGGGGATCGGGGGAACACTGAAGCTTTCTTT
TRBV19	TRBJ2-3	.	.	CASRRQITTDTQYF	TGTGCCAGTAGAAGACAGATAACTACAGATACGCAGTATTTT
TRBV9	TRBJ1-6	.	.	CASTLQDTGMSTLHF	TGTGCCAGCACCCTCCAGGACACTGGGATGTCGACCCTCCACTTT
TRBV19	TRBJ1-3	.	.	CASEQGPRGNTIYF	TGTGCCAGTGAACAGGGACCTCGTGGAAACACCATATATTTT
TRBV19	TRBJ1-2	.	.	CASSLLRVMQGYTF	TGTGCCAGTAGTCTCCTACGTGTGATGCAAGGCTACACCTTC
TRBV28	TRBJ2-7	.	.	CASSWLRSSYEQYF	TGTGCCAGCAGTTGGCTTCGGAGCTCCTACGAGCAGTACTTC
TRBV12-3/TRBV12-4	TRBJ2-7	.	TRBD1	CASNRQGAYEQYF	TGTGCCAGTAACCGACAGGGAGCCTACGAGCAGTACTTC
TRBV30	TRBJ2-2	.	TRBD1	CACKTGGGTGELFF	TGTGCCTGTAAAACAGGGGGCGGCACCGGGGAGCTGTTTTTT
TRBV5-4	TRBJ2-7	.	.	CASSLAGHYEQYF	TGTGCCAGCAGCTTGGCGGGTCACTACGAGCAGTACTTC
TRBV27	TRBJ1-6	.	TRBD1	CASSSNPGTGVGSPLHF	TGTGCCAGCAGTTCAAACCCCGGGACAGGGGTAGGTTCACCCCTCCACTTT
TRBV29-1	TRBJ2-5	.	.	CSVRDIQETQYF	TGCAGCGTACGGGACATCCAAGAGACCCAGTACTTC
TRBV30	TRBJ2-7	.	TRBD1	CAWSFTGGRPEQYF	TGTGCCTGGAGTTTTACAGGGGGTCGCCCCGAGCAGTACTTC
TRBV3-1/TRBV3-2	TRBJ1-5	.	.	CASSQDTINQPQHF	TGTGCCAGCAGCCAGGACACGATTAATCAGCCCCAGCATTTT
TRBV7-2	TRBJ2-7	.	.	CASSLGPQQMPEQYF	TGTGCCAGCAGCTTAGGGCCTCAACAAATGCCCGAGCAGTACTTC
TRBV5-1	TRBJ2-1	.	TRBD2	CASSPTSGGVNEQFF	TGCGCCAGCAGCCCTACTAGCGGGGGCGTCAATGAGCAGTTCTTC
TRBV21-1	TRBJ2-7	once	.	CASSTLKRGKLAGGPHEQYF	TGTGCCAGCAGCACATTAAAAAGGGGGAAACTAGCGGGAGGGCCCCACGAGCAGTACTTC
TRBV5-1	TRBJ1-1	.	.	CASSLGLGLGGTEAFF	TGCGCCAGCAGCTTGGGTCTGGGGCTCGGTGGCACTGAAGCTTTCTTT
TRBV10-3	TRBJ1-6	.	.	CAISESSGGQDSPLHF	TGTGCCATCAGTGAGTCATCGGGGGGGCAGGATTCACCCCTCCACTTT
TRBV4-1	TRBJ2-7	few	TRBD2	CASSQVFNVGSGGTYEQYF	TGCGCCAGCAGCCAAGTATTCAATGTTGGGAGCGGGGGGACGTACGAGCAGTACTTC
TRBV14	TRBJ2-5	.	.	CASSQDMTGAQYF	TGTGCCAGCAGCCAAGATATGACGGGAGCCCAGTACTTC
TRBV5-1	TRBJ1-2	.	TRBD1	CASSSTGTGPVGYTF	TGCGCCAGCAGCTCGACCGGGACAGGGCCCGTCGGCTACACCTTC